These 26 T cell receptor beta chains were sequenced from one sample in a study of cytomegalovirus exposure and HLA in healthy donors. The PCR was carried out with 60 Vbeta primers and 13 Jbeta primers. TCRdb's table, derived via immunoSEQ multiplex PCR, lists solely in-frame clones and lacks some. This table holds about 150,000 clones, roughly 80% found once. Sequencing was done on a sample of PBMCs. These receptors came from a man between 18 and 29 years old in good health and CMV-seronegative.

V usage is TRBV5-8 and J usage is TRBJ2-7; D call uncertain. The V gene's germline CDR1 is SGHTS and CDR2 YDEGEE. CDR3 size: 13 residues. V was pared by 2 bases and J by 3 bases, with 9 bases between. Written as DNA, the CDR3 is TGTGCCAGCAGCTTTGGGCAGTACTACGAGCAGTACTTC. It specifies CASSFGQYYEQYF.

The rearrangement joins TRBV9 to TRBJ2-7; 7 positions match TRBD2. This CDR3 spans 14 amino acids. CDR1 and CDR2 from the germline V gene are SGDLS and YYNGEE. Germline trimming cut 4 bases from V and 5 bases from J; bases unmatched to any gene: 9. As DNA, the CDR3 is TGTGCCAGCAGCCTCAGCGGGAAAAAGGACGAGCAGTACTTC. Protein: CASSLSGKKDEQYF.

The J gene is TRBJ1-2, the V gene TRBV7-9, with 7 bases aligning to TRBD1. The CDR3 spans 14 residues. CDR1 and CDR2 (germline): SEHNR, FQNEAQ (reference sequence). The V and J ends lost 3 bases and 7 bases, in that order; junction bases with no gene match: 8. The CDR3 spells CASSFSGQGGGYTF. In nucleotides, the CDR3 is TGTGCCAGCAGCTTTTCAGGGCAGGGGGGTGGCTACACCTTC.

The V and J genes are TRBV6-4 and TRBJ2-3, with D possibly TRBD2 on 5 matching bases. Germline loops: CDR1 MRHNA, CDR2 SNTAGT. This CDR3 is built from 15 residues. With 6 bases removed from V and 0 bases from J, the gap between germline ends came to 13 bases. Written as DNA, the CDR3 is TGTGCCAGCAGCCTTTCACTAGACAGCACAGATACGCAGTATTTT. It codes for CASSLSLDSTDTQYF.

This clone appeared a single time. Relative to the germline gene, one junction end is altered; a read error may explain this. Other DNA sequences from this sample encode an identical CDR3 as well. The genes are TRBV6-1 and TRBJ2-7, with TRBD2 matching over 7 bases. The CDR3 is made up of 15 amino acids. Germline CDR1 reads MNHNS; CDR2 reads SASEGT. The CDR3 DNA is TGTGCTAGCAGTGAAGCGCGGGGGTGGTTCTACGAGCAGTACTTC. It specifies CASSEARGWFYEQYF.

The genes are TRBV9 and TRBJ2-7; 7 bases fit TRBD2. This CDR3 region has 15 residues. V dropped 0 bases and J dropped 5; count of bases not matched to a gene: 8. Germline V lookup: CDR1 SGDLS, CDR2 YYNGEE. The CDR3 nucleotides read TGTGCCAGCAGCGTAGGGAGAACTAGCGAAGACGAGCAGTACTTC. It codes for CASSVGRTSEDEQYF.

The rearrangement links TRBV7-6 to TRBJ2-2, with 11 positions matching TRBD1. V lost 5 bases and J lost 7; bases outside the gene matches: 3. This CDR3 contains 14 residues. In germline, CDR1 is SGHVS, CDR2 FNYEAQ. This CDR3 is CASSPGQGVGELFF. Here the CDR3 DNA reads TGTGCCAGCAGCCCGGGACAGGGGGTCGGGGAGCTGTTTTTT. Complete variable domain (other parts from reference TRBV7-6 and TRBJ2-2): GAGVSQSPRYKVTKRGQDVALRCDPISGHVSLYWYRQALGQGPEFLTYFNYEAQQDKSGLPNDRFSAERPEGSISTLTIQRTEQRDSAMYRCASSPGQGVGELFFGEGSRLTVL.

The chain employs TRBV7-8 and TRBJ2-1, with TRBD2 matching 11 bases. The CDR3 is 15 amino acids. The V gene end was trimmed by 1 base and the J gene end by 10 bases; junction bases not matched to a gene: 6. Germline CDR1 is SGHVS and CDR2 is FQNEAQ. The CDR3 sequence is CASSLGRLAGKEQFF. In DNA, the CDR3 is TGTGCCAGCAGCTTAGGGAGACTAGCGGGAAAAGAGCAGTTCTTC.

The rearrangement joins TRBV27 to TRBJ2-7; TRBD1 is a possible D gene (6 bases). From germline, CDR1 is MNHEY and CDR2 SMNVEV (reference sequence). Trimming pared 6 bases from V and 0 bases from J, leaving 15 bases between. The length of the CDR3 is 15 residues. The CDR3 spells CASSDGDTSSYEQYF. CDR3 nucleotide sequence: TGTGCCAGCAGCGACGGGGACACTAGCTCCTACGAGCAGTACTTC.

The V call is TRBV7-2, the J call TRBJ2-5; 11 bases align to TRBD2. The assigned J gene may be wrong: the sequence end matches TRBJ2-7 better. Germline V gene data show CDR1 as SGHTA and CDR2 as FQGNSA. The CDR3 totals 15 residues. CDR3 in DNA: TGTGCCAGCAGCCCCGGGACTAGCGGACCCTACGAGCAGTACTTC. It specifies CASSPGTSGPYEQYF.

This clone was observed a handful of times. This chain connects TRBV9 to TRBJ2-1, with 12 bases matching TRBD2. The CDR3 covers 15 residues. Germline CDR1 is SGDLS and CDR2 is YYNGEE. V trimming: 3 bases; J trimming: 7 bases; junction bases outside the gene matches: 5. The CDR3 DNA follows: TGTGCCAGCAGCGCGGGACTAGCGGGTGAAAATGAGCAGTTCTTC. Protein product: CASSAGLAGENEQFF.

J is TRBJ1-5 and V is TRBV6-1, with a possible D match to TRBD1 (6 bases). The V end was cut by 1 base, the J end by 7 bases, with 14 bases between. The CDR3 is 15 amino acids. Per germline, CDR1 MNHNS and CDR2 SASEGT. The CDR3 loop is CASSEGGLSGQPQHF. The CDR3 DNA follows: TGTGCCAGCAGTGAAGGGGGGCTCTCGGGCCAGCCCCAGCATTTT.

J is TRBJ2-1 and V is TRBV11-2; 11 nucleotides match TRBD1. With 3 bases clipped from V and 4 bases from J, the junction kept 5 bases outside the gene matches. Germline V gene data show CDR1 as SGHAT and CDR2 as FQNNGV. The CDR3 is 16 amino acids. CDR3 DNA: TGTGCCAGCAGCTTCGGACAGGGGGCGCGGTACAATGAGCAGTTCTTC. Its protein is CASSFGQGARYNEQFF.

Remarks on this clone: Other DNA sequences within the sample encode an identical CDR3. This chain links TRBV7-2 with TRBJ1-5; 7 nucleotides match TRBD1. This CDR3 is built from 14 residues. Unmatched junction bases numbered 3, after V lost 3 bases and J lost 4 bases. Germline V CDR1 and CDR2: SGHTA, FQGNSA. The CDR3 DNA follows: TGTGCCAGCAGCTTCCGGGACAGAAATCAGCCCCAGCATTTT. This sequence encodes CASSFRDRNQPQHF.

This clone was found a few times. The chain couples TRBV7-2 to TRBJ2-1, with 10 bases matching TRBD2. J lost 0 bases, V lost 5 bases, and 4 bases had no gene match. In germline, CDR1 is SGHTA, CDR2 FQGNSA. CDR3 length: 16 residues. The CDR3 nucleotides read TGTGCCAGCAGCCCTCCTAGCGGGAGCTCCTACAATGAGCAGTTCTTC. Translated, it gives CASSPPSGSSYNEQFF.

The rearrangement links TRBV2 to TRBJ2-7, with 11 bases identical to TRBD2. Germline CDR1 reads SNHLY; CDR2 reads FYNNEI. The CDR3 extends over 15 amino acids. V shed 5 bases, J shed 5 bases, and the junction held 8 bases outside the gene matches. The CDR3 is CASSQTSGTWDEQYF. The CDR3 nucleotides are TGTGCCAGCAGTCAGACTAGCGGGACATGGGACGAGCAGTACTTC. The full variable domain, rest sourced from reference TRBV2 and TRBJ2-7, is EPEVTQTPSHQVTQMGQEVILRCVPISNHLYFYWYRQILGQKVEFLVSFYNNEISEKSEIFDDQFSVERPDGSNFTLKIRSTKLEDSAMYFCASSQTSGTWDEQYFGPGTRLTVT.

The chain is built from TRBV28 and TRBJ1-1, with a possible D match to TRBD1 (5 bases). Germline lookup yields CDR1 MDHEN and CDR2 SYDVKM. This CDR3 region has 11 residues. Trimming removed 10 bases from V and 9 bases from J, with 15 bases in between. The CDR3 region has the DNA TGTGCCACCGATCGGGGGAGTAAAGCTTTCTTT. It translates to CATDRGSKAFF.

V is TRBV6-1 and J is TRBJ2-1; D is possibly TRBD2 (6 bases). Germline CDR1 MNHNS, CDR2 SASEGT. Trimming stripped 9 bases from V and 6 bases from J, with 6 bases between. CDR3 size: 10 residues. The CDR3 reads CARRGNEQFF. CDR3 coding DNA: TGTGCCAGGCGGGGCAATGAGCAGTTCTTC.

The chain couples TRBV6-4 to TRBJ2-1; D uncertain. The CDR3 runs 17 residues. CDR1 and CDR2 from the germline V gene are MRHNA and SNTAGT. V lost 8 bases, J lost 8 bases, and 28 bases lay in between. This CDR3 is CASARTAAEAKADEQFF. CDR3 nucleotides: TGTGCCAGCGCCCGCACGGCGGCTGAAGCAAAGGCGGATGAGCAGTTCTTC.

This clone was recorded a few times. The rearrangement joins TRBV28 to TRBJ2-1, with 7 bases that match TRBD2. CDR1 is MDHEN and CDR2 is SYDVKM in the germline V gene. This CDR3 spans 16 amino acids. Losses at the gene ends were 5 bases for V and 2 bases for J; bases not matched to a gene: 9. As DNA, the CDR3 is TGTGCCAGCAGTCTACCCAGACTAGCAGCCTACAATGAGCAGTTCTTC. It yields the protein CASSLPRLAAYNEQFF.

V gene TRBV9 combines with J gene TRBJ2-2; 8 nucleotides line up with TRBD2. Germline lookup yields CDR1 SGDLS and CDR2 YYNGEE. The CDR3 length is 16 residues. V shed 4 bases and J 3 bases; nucleotides not matched to a gene: 8. For the CDR3, the DNA is TGTGCCAGCAGCCCCCCCGAAGCGGGAGACACCGGGGAGCTGTTTTTT. It specifies CASSPPEAGDTGELFF.

This clone occurred a few times. The rearrangement joins TRBV4-3 to TRBJ1-1, with 7 bases aligning to TRBD1. Trimming removed 0 bases from V and 6 bases from J; junction bases left unmatched: 10. This CDR3 has 16 residues. Germline CDR1 and CDR2: LGHNA and YSLEER. The CDR3 sequence: CASSQEEGAAPPEAFF. DNA for the CDR3: TGCGCCAGCAGCCAAGAGGAGGGGGCAGCCCCTCCTGAAGCTTTCTTT.

CDR3 sequence reads: CASSLTGSQILLHF. The CDR3 coding sequence is TGCGCCAGCAGCTTGACCGGGTCTCAAATTCTCCTCCACTTT. The rearrangement uses TRBV5-1 and TRBJ1-6; D not resolved. The germline V gene has CDR1 SGHRS and CDR2 YFSETQ. The V end was cut by 1 base, the J end by 15 bases, with 17 bases between. The CDR3 totals 14 residues. The full variable domain, with the rest looked up from reference TRBV5-1 and TRBJ1-6, is KAGVTQTPRYLIKTRGQQVTLSCSPISGHRSVSWYQQTPGQGLQFLFEYFSETQRNKGNFPGRFSGRQFSNSRSEMNVSTLELGDSALYLCASSLTGSQILLHFGNGTRLTVT.

The V and J genes are TRBV7-2 and TRBJ1-1, with D possibly TRBD1 on 5 matching bases. Looked up from germline, CDR1 is SGHTA and CDR2 is FQGNSA. This CDR3 is built from 13 residues. V was clipped by 2 bases and J by 4 bases, with 8 bases between them. In DNA form, the CDR3 reads TGTGCCAGCAGCTTACAGGGTGGCACTGAAGCTTTCTTT. Its translation: CASSLQGGTEAFF.

This chain connects TRBV27 to TRBJ2-7; perhaps TRBD1 as D (5 bases). The germline V gene encodes CDR1 MNHEY and CDR2 SMNVEV (reference sequence). The ends were cut back, 4 bases at V and 0 bases at J, with 16 bases in the middle. CDR3 length equals 16 residues. The CDR3 DNA reads TGTGCCAGCAGTTCCAGTGGGGCAGCCAGCTCCTACGAGCAGTACTTC. Encoded protein: CASSSSGAASSYEQYF.

The chain employs TRBV4-3 and TRBJ2-2; D not resolved. Trimming pared 0 bases from V and 4 bases from J, leaving 6 bases between. CDR1 LGHNA and CDR2 YSLEER come from the germline V gene. The CDR3 is 14 residues long. CDR3 sequence: CASSQDGPTGELFF. CDR3 nucleotide sequence: TGCGCCAGCAGCCAAGATGGGCCCACCGGGGAGCTGTTTTTT.